Below are 10 T cell receptor beta chains sequenced from a single sample in a study of OX40 agonist ivuxolimab in advanced cancers. The method was immunoSEQ multiplex PCR; TCRdb's version includes in-frame clones alone and lacks a portion of them. The sample records 50,000 to 70,000 clones, approximately 90% being singletons. Sequenced here: CD4+ or CD8+ T cells sorted from blood, sampled in a trial of the OX40 agonist ivuxolimab. Source of these receptors: an adult with an advanced solid tumor such as melanoma, head and neck, liver or kidney cancer.

CDR3 in DNA: TGTGCCAGTAGTATTTACAGGAATAATGAAAAACTGTTTTTT. Protein sequence: CASSIYRNNEKLFF. J is TRBJ1-4 and V is TRBV19; D might be TRBD1 (5 bases). CDR1 LNHDA and CDR2 SQIVND come from the germline V gene (reference sequence). The ends were cut back, 3 bases at V and 4 bases at J, with 9 bases in the middle. The CDR3 spans 14 residues.

The gene calls are TRBV19 and TRBJ1-4; 8 nucleotides line up with TRBD1. V lost 7 bases, J lost 4 bases, and 8 bases stayed unmatched. CDR1 and CDR2 (germline): LNHDA, SQIVND (reference sequence). The CDR3 spans 15 residues. The CDR3 region has the DNA TGTGCCAGTAACCACGGCAGGGGGCTTAATGAAAAACTGTTTTTT. Residues: CASNHGRGLNEKLFF.

The CDR3 nucleotides read TGCGCCAGCAGCCTCGACAGGTGGTACAACGAGCAGTACTTC. Amino acid sequence: CASSLDRWYNEQYF. This sequence joins TRBV5-1 and TRBJ2-7, with D possibly matching TRBD1 (6 bases). Germline CDR1 SGHRS, CDR2 YFSETQ. With 4 bases removed from V and 5 bases from J, the gap between germline ends came to 16 bases. This CDR3 has 14 residues.

In its sample, this clone was seen once. The chain joins TRBV5-4 to TRBJ2-7; 7 nucleotides line up with TRBD1. Per germline, CDR1 SGHNT and CDR2 YYREEE (reference sequence). V lost 4 bases to trimming and J lost 5 bases; unmatched junction nucleotides: 3. CDR3 length: 12 residues. The CDR3 loop is CASSADRHEQYF. The CDR3 region has the DNA TGTGCCAGCAGCGCGGACAGGCACGAGCAGTACTTC.

The chain uses TRBV6-5 and TRBJ2-7; TRBD2 matches 7 bases. Germline trimming cut 8 bases from V and 2 bases from J; bases unmatched to any gene: 9. The CDR3 covers 14 residues. CDR1 and CDR2 from the germline V gene are MNHEY and SVGAGI. The CDR3 DNA sequence: TGTGCCAGCGGGCCCGGGGGGAGGGCCTACGAGCAGTACTTC. This gives the protein CASGPGGRAYEQYF.

The chain is built from TRBV19 and TRBJ2-5; weak D call: TRBD2 (6 bases). Trimming pared 6 bases from V and 3 bases from J, leaving 11 bases between. CDR1 LNHDA and CDR2 SQIVND come from the germline V gene (reference sequence). CDR3 length equals 13 residues. The CDR3 nucleotides are TGTGCCAGTAGCCGATTAGCGGAAGAGACCCAGTACTTC. This encodes CASSRLAEETQYF.

V gene TRBV6-1 combines with J gene TRBJ2-5; unclear D gene. Germline CDR1 MNHNS, CDR2 SASEGT. V was shortened by 2 bases and J by 3 bases, with 7 bases between the two germline ends. The CDR3 runs to 13 residues. The CDR3 is CASSEQVKETQYF. CDR3 coding DNA: TGTGCCAGCAGTGAACAAGTAAAAGAGACCCAGTACTTC.

V gene TRBV2 combines with J gene TRBJ2-7; 11 positions agree with TRBD2. This CDR3 is 15 amino acids long. J lost 6 bases, V lost 6 bases, and 10 bases had no gene match. From germline, CDR1 is SNHLY and CDR2 FYNNEI. The CDR3 is CASRPGLAGPSEQYF. CDR3 DNA: TGTGCCAGCAGGCCTGGACTAGCGGGCCCCTCCGAGCAGTACTTC. Supplemented by reference TRBV2 and TRBJ2-7, the full variable domain reads EPEVTQTPSHQVTQMGQEVILRCVPISNHLYFYWYRQILGQKVEFLVSFYNNEISEKSEIFDDQFSVERPDGSNFTLKIRSTKLEDSAMYFCASRPGLAGPSEQYFGPGTRLTVT.

The rearrangement links TRBV27 to TRBJ2-7; TRBD1 agrees at 10 bases. The J segment lost 1 base and the V segment lost 9 bases, leaving 9 bases of the junction unmatched. Germline CDR1 and CDR2: MNHEY and SMNVEV (reference sequence). CDR3 length: 15 residues. The CDR3 is CASRQGAQSSYEQYF. As DNA, the CDR3 is TGTGCCAGTAGACAGGGGGCTCAATCGTCCTACGAGCAGTACTTC.

The chain carries TRBV6-6 and TRBJ1-3; D possibly corresponds to TRBD1 (5 bases). Trimming removed 5 bases from V and 3 bases from J, with 17 bases in between. CDR3 length: 16 residues. Germline-derived CDR1 and CDR2 are MNHNY and SVGAGI (reference sequence). CDR3 loop: CASSGGGAEHGNTIYF. The CDR3 DNA reads TGTGCCAGCAGTGGGGGGGGAGCCGAACATGGAAACACCATATATTTT.